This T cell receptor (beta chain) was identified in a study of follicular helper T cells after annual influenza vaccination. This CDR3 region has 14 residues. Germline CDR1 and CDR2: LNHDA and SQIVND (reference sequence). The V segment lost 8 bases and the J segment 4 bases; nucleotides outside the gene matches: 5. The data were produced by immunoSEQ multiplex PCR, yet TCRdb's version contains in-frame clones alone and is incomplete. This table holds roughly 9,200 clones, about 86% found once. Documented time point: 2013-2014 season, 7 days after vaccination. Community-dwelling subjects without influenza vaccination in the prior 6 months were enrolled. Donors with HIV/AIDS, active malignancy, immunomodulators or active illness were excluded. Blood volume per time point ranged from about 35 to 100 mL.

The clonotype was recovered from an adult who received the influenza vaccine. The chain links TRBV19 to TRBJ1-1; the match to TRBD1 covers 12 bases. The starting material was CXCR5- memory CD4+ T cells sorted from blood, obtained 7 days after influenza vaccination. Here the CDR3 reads CASSPGQGATEAFF. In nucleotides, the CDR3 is TGTGCCAGTTCCCCGGGACAGGGGGCCACTGAAGCTTTCTTT.